This is a list of T cell receptor beta chains from one sample in a study of tumor-infiltrating lymphocytes in primary liver carcinoma. TCRdb recomputed calls from the multiplex PCR reads with MiXCR, one row per CDR3 protein. The sample contains around 330,000 distinct CDR3 sequences, around 50% of which appear only once. The sequenced material came from peripheral blood. The receptors originated from a woman in her twenties or thirties with primary liver carcinoma and hepatitis B virus infection. CDR3s include the opening cysteine and the closing phenylalanine or tryptophan. A D gene is named only where the DNA matches it firmly. Clone size is stated in some rows and not others, as once, few, many or a class when expanded.

J,D,size,V,CDR3,DNA
TRBJ2-2,TRBD2,many,TRBV6-5,CASSPPGLASPRSTGELFF,TGTGCCAGCAGTCCTCCGGGACTAGCTTCCCCAAGGAGCACCGGGGAGCTGTTTTTT
TRBJ1-5,TRBD1,many,TRBV6-2/TRBV6-3,CASTSQGWNQPQHF,TGTGCCAGCACCTCACAGGGGTGGAATCAGCCCCAGCATTTT
TRBJ2-7,.,.,TRBV6-5,CANSYTGKSYEQYF,TGTGCCAACAGTTACACAGGGAAATCCTACGAGCAGTACTTC
TRBJ2-5,.,.,TRBV11-2,CGSSKETQYF,TGTGGCAGCAGCAAAGAGACGCAGTACTTC
TRBJ2-7,.,.,TRBV28,CACSPQGRPYEQYF,TGTGCCTGCAGTCCTCAGGGACGTCCCTACGAGCAGTACTTC
TRBJ2-5,TRBD2,few,TRBV14,CASSQLAGGLGETQYF,TGTGCCAGCAGCCAACTAGCGGGAGGGCTAGGAGAGACCCAGTACTTC
TRBJ1-1,.,.,TRBV12-3/TRBV12-4,CASSPGTANTEAFF,TGTGCCAGCAGTCCCGGGACGGCGAACACTGAAGCTTTCTTT
TRBJ2-2,TRBD1,many,TRBV29-1,CSAGWTGGNTGELFF,TGCAGCGCTGGATGGACAGGGGGAAACACCGGGGAGCTGTTTTTT
TRBJ2-5,.,.,TRBV9,CASSVGAQRAGETQYF,TGTGCCAGCAGCGTAGGGGCCCAGAGGGCAGGGGAGACCCAGTACTTC
TRBJ1-1,.,.,TRBV4-2,CASSQGQSGRTEAFF,TGTGCCAGCAGCCAAGGGCAGTCGGGGCGTACTGAAGCTTTCTTT
TRBJ1-6,.,.,TRBV11-3,CASSLGWDNSPLRF,TGTGCCAGCAGTTTAGGGTGGGATAATTCACCCCTCCGCTTT
TRBJ2-3,.,.,TRBV29-1,CSVLYISTDTQYF,TGCAGCGTTCTGTATATAAGCACGGATACGCAGTATTTT
TRBJ2-1,TRBD2,.,TRBV28,CASSFLRLADYNEQFF,TGTGCCAGCAGTTTCCTTAGACTAGCAGATTACAATGAGCAGTTCTTC
TRBJ2-1,.,once,TRBV7-8,CASSLQYVSYNEQLF,TGTGCCAGCAGCTTACAGTATGTCTCCTACAATGAGCAGTTATTC
TRBJ2-7,.,few,TRBV28,CASRGNRVEQYF,TGTGCCAGCAGGGGCAACAGGGTCGAGCAGTACTTC
TRBJ1-2,.,.,TRBV6-2/TRBV6-3,CASSYLGAWYGYTF,TGTGCCAGCAGTTATTTGGGGGCTTGGTATGGCTACACCTTC
TRBJ1-3,.,.,TRBV6-6,CASSYGVSSGNTIYF,TGTGCCAGCAGTTACGGGGTGAGCTCTGGAAACACCATATATTTT
TRBJ2-1,.,few,TRBV7-8,CASSLGGDWSYNEQFF,TGTGCCAGCAGCTTAGGTGGGGACTGGAGCTACAATGAGCAGTTCTTC
TRBJ2-2,.,.,TRBV7-8,CARSLAQEASNTGELFF,TGTGCCAGGAGCTTAGCGCAGGAGGCTTCGAACACCGGGGAGCTGTTTTTT
TRBJ2-1,.,.,TRBV7-8,CASGLGLNNEQFF,TGTGCCAGCGGCCTTGGACTCAACAATGAGCAGTTCTTC
TRBJ2-2,.,few,TRBV6-5,CASSTDFFTGELFF,TGTGCCAGCAGTACAGACTTTTTCACCGGGGAGCTGTTTTTT
TRBJ2-7,.,few,TRBV6-2/TRBV6-3,CAATDSYEQYF,TGTGCCGCTACCGACAGTTACGAGCAGTACTTC
TRBJ2-7,.,.,TRBV12-3/TRBV12-4,CASAQGWEQYF,TGTGCCAGCGCTCAGGGGTGGGAGCAGTACTTC
TRBJ1-2,.,.,TRBV6-1,CASSDRDYGYTF,TGTGCCAGTAGTGATAGGGACTATGGCTACACCTTC
TRBJ2-7,TRBD2,.,TRBV6-5,CVSSYSGGAGGSYEQYF,TGTGTCAGCAGTTACTCCGGGGGGGCGGGGGGCTCCTACGAGCAGTACTTC
TRBJ1-4,.,many,TRBV12-3/TRBV12-4,CASSSLAAREKLFF,TGTGCCAGCAGTTCCCTGGCTGCGAGGGAAAAACTGTTTTTT
TRBJ2-5,.,.,TRBV5-1,CVSSLTGGRGETQYF,TGCGTCAGCAGCTTGACCGGGGGTCGGGGAGAGACCCAGTACTTC
TRBJ2-7,.,.,TRBV5-1,CGSSTAGASYEQYF,TGCGGCAGCAGTACAGCAGGGGCTTCCTACGAGCAGTACTTC
TRBJ2-1,.,once,TRBV7-9,CATSGPPSYNEQFF,TGTGCCACCTCCGGCCCCCCCTCCTACAATGAGCAGTTCTTC
TRBJ2-1,.,.,TRBV5-4,CASSLVAGNEQFF,TGTGCCAGCAGCTTGGTTGCTGGGAATGAGCAGTTCTTC
TRBJ2-3,.,.,TRBV5-8,CASSLGSKVLTDTQYF,TGTGCCAGCAGCTTGGGCAGCAAAGTACTCACAGATACGCAGTATTTT
TRBJ2-1,.,few,TRBV28,CASSFPGDEQFF,TGTGCCAGCAGCTTTCCGGGGGATGAGCAGTTCTTC
TRBJ2-7,.,.,TRBV12-2,CANRLGGTDPLLYEQYF,TGTGCAAATCGCTTAGGGGGGACCGATCCTTTACTCTACGAGCAGTACTTC
TRBJ1-1,.,many,TRBV29-1,CSVVATAPGFSEAFF,TGCAGCGTTGTAGCAACAGCCCCAGGCTTCTCAGAAGCTTTCTTT
TRBJ2-2,.,many,TRBV29-1,CSARTASRGTGELFF,TGCAGCGCCAGGACCGCCTCTAGGGGGACCGGGGAGCTGTTTTTT
TRBJ2-3,.,once,TRBV13,CASSSSPGGSTDTQYF,TGTGCCAGCAGCTCGTCCCCGGGCGGCAGCACAGATACGCAGTATTTT
TRBJ2-1,TRBD2,.,TRBV12-3/TRBV12-4,CASTRLAGARYNEQFF,TGTGCCAGCACCCGACTAGCGGGAGCCCGTTACAATGAGCAGTTCTTC
TRBJ2-5,.,.,TRBV11-2,CASSLSHKKTRYF,TGTGCCAGCAGCTTGTCCCACAAAAAGACCCGGTACTTC
TRBJ2-7,.,.,TRBV5-1,CASSPPAGFHEQYF,TGCGCCAGCAGCCCCCCGGCAGGGTTCCACGAGCAGTACTTC
TRBJ2-3,.,.,TRBV28,CTSSSARFLKGPDTQYF,TGTACCAGCAGTTCAGCTCGATTTTTAAAGGGCCCAGATACGCAGTATTTT
TRBJ2-7,.,many,TRBV4-2,CASSQISTGLGYEQYF,TGTGCCAGCAGCCAAATCTCCACTGGTCTAGGCTACGAGCAGTACTTC
TRBJ2-1,.,few,TRBV6-1,CASSERLGSEQFF,TGTGCCAGCAGTGAAAGGCTAGGGAGTGAGCAGTTCTTC
TRBJ1-4,.,.,TRBV5-6,CANSLDTGGSKLFF,TGTGCCAACAGCTTGGACACCGGGGGATCAAAACTGTTTTTT
TRBJ2-3,TRBD1,few,TRBV28,CASSLMADRPDTQYF,TGTGCCAGCAGTTTAATGGCGGACAGGCCCGATACGCAGTATTTT
TRBJ2-3,.,few,TRBV23-1,CASSPVGRPSTDTQYF,TGCGCCAGCAGTCCGGTCGGACGGCCTAGCACAGATACGCAGTATTTT
TRBJ2-7,.,.,TRBV6-1,CASSPDSGLPYEQYF,TGTGCCAGCAGTCCGGACAGTGGACTCCCCTACGAGCAGTACTTC
TRBJ2-3,.,few,TRBV6-4,CASSDSVEFDTQYF,TGTGCCAGCAGTGACTCGGTAGAATTCGATACGCAGTATTTT
TRBJ2-3,.,.,TRBV10-3,CAFSEAGLGTDTQYF,TGTGCCTTCAGTGAGGCGGGGCTAGGCACAGATACGCAGTATTTT
TRBJ2-1,.,.,TRBV10-3,CAISETMVASTYNEQFF,TGTGCCATCAGTGAGACCATGGTGGCTAGCACCTACAATGAGCAATTCTTC
TRBJ2-2,TRBD1,many,TRBV6-6,CASRTGGSTGELFF,TGTGCCAGCAGGACAGGGGGTTCCACCGGGGAGCTGTTTTTT
TRBJ2-2,TRBD2,.,TRBV12-3/TRBV12-4,CASSPCSGSNTGELFF,TGTGCCAGCAGTCCCTGTAGCGGGAGTAACACCGGGGAGCTGTTTTTT
TRBJ1-4,.,.,TRBV6-6,CASSYSGSNNEKLFF,TGTGCCAGCAGTTACTCAGGTTCCAATAATGAAAAACTGTTTTTT
TRBJ1-3,.,few,TRBV5-5,CASSLDYSRGNTIYF,TGTGCCAGCAGCTTGGATTACAGCAGAGGAAACACCATATATTTT
TRBJ2-1,.,.,TRBV5-8,CASSLQGPEGSEQFF,TGTGCCAGCAGCTTACAGGGGCCGGAGGGGAGTGAGCAGTTCTTC